One and the same sample provided the 5 T cell receptor beta chains below, sequenced in a study of CD8+ T cells in alopecia areata. The treatment here: oral pan-JAK inhibitor, 5-10 mg twice daily. Reverse transcribed after extraction, RNA yielded cDNA as the sequencing template. Only in-frame clones appear in the TCRdb table, and some are missing; sequencing was by immunoSEQ multiplex PCR. Counted here are 210,000 or so clones, 66% occurring once; the ten biggest clones make up approximately 1.2%. This material consisted of CD4+ T cells sorted from blood, taken at week 44, from a patient treated with tofacitinib. All receptors come from a human donor with alopecia areata.

The chain is built from TRBV19 and TRBJ1-2; a weak D match, TRBD1 (5 bases). Trimming left V 4 bases short and J 0 bases short, with 12 bases between. Germline loops: CDR1 LNHDA, CDR2 SQIVND (reference sequence). CDR3 length: 15 residues. In DNA, the CDR3 is TGTGCCAGTAGTACCGACAGTTATGCTAACTATGGCTACACCTTC. Its translation is CASSTDSYANYGYTF. Full variable domain (missing parts from reference TRBV19 and TRBJ1-2): DGGITQSPKYLFRKEGQNVTLSCEQNLNHDAMYWYRQDPGQGLRLIYYSQIVNDFQKGDIAEGYSVSREKKESFPLTVTSAQKNPTAFYLCASSTDSYANYGYTFGSGTRLTVV.

This rearrangement joins TRBV2 to TRBJ1-1; D is unresolved. Trimming left V 3 bases short and J 11 bases short, with 22 bases between. Germline CDR1 is SNHLY and CDR2 is FYNNEI. CDR3 length equals 15 residues. CDR3 DNA: TGTGCCAGCAGTGAGGTCCCGTCGAGACGGATAAGGGCTTTCTTT. It codes for CASSEVPSRRIRAFF. Based on the CDR3 plus reference TRBV2 and TRBJ1-1, the full variable domain is EPEVTQTPSHQVTQMGQEVILRCVPISNHLYFYWYRQILGQKVEFLVSFYNNEISEKSEIFDDQFSVERPDGSNFTLKIRSTKLEDSAMYFCASSEVPSRRIRAFFGQGTRLTVV.

This clone showed up just a few times. The rearrangement joins TRBV4-3 to TRBJ2-1; D is possibly TRBD2 (5 bases). The V gene's germline CDR1 is LGHNA and CDR2 YSLEER. This CDR3 spans 18 amino acids. V was shortened by 0 bases and J by 0 bases, with 15 bases between the two germline ends. Here the CDR3 DNA reads TGCGCCAGCAGCCAAGATGACGGCGGGCTGAGCTCCTACAATGAGCAGTTCTTC. Protein: CASSQDDGGLSSYNEQFF.

This clone turned up a few times. The sample carries other DNA sequences with the same CDR3. The chain combines TRBV5-1 with TRBJ2-2; TRBD1 agrees at 7 bases. The germline V gene has CDR1 SGHRS and CDR2 YFSETQ. The CDR3 is made up of 15 amino acids. V was pared by 3 bases and J by 1 base, with 3 bases of the junction left unmatched. The CDR3 sequence is CASSSNRGNTGELFF. The CDR3 DNA follows: TGCGCCAGCAGCTCCAACAGGGGGAACACCGGGGAGCTGTTTTTT.

The chain recombines TRBV10-3 with TRBJ1-2; 7 bases are shared with TRBD1. Per the germline V gene, CDR1 is ENHRY and CDR2 is SYGVKD. Germline trimming cut 6 bases from V and 2 bases from J; bases unmatched to any gene: 6. There are 14 residues in the CDR3. The CDR3 DNA sequence: TGTGCCATCAGCCTTATGACAGGGAACTATGGCTACACCTTC. Translated: CAISLMTGNYGYTF.